One and the same sample provided the 10 T cell receptor beta chains below, sequenced in a study of cytomegalovirus exposure and HLA in healthy donors. The PCR made use of 60 Vbeta and 13 Jbeta primers. Using immunoSEQ multiplex PCR, the repertoire was profiled, and TCRdb retains in-frame clones only, with some absent. The repertoire holds roughly 200,000 clones, with around 79% as singletons. The sequenced sample was PBMCs. These receptors all come from a woman in her forties in good health and CMV-seronegative.

The count of this clone is one. This chain connects TRBV27 to TRBJ1-6; no clear D. V gave up 5 bases and J gave up 8 bases, with 7 bases separating them. This CDR3 is built from 12 residues. Per the germline V gene, CDR1 is MNHEY and CDR2 is SMNVEV (reference sequence). CDR3 region: CASSPGYSPLHF. CDR3 nucleotide sequence: TGTGCCAGCAGTCCAGGATATTCACCCCTCCACTTT.

The chain employs TRBV7-2 and TRBJ1-1; no definite D call. Per germline, CDR1 SGHTA and CDR2 FQGNSA. This CDR3 is built from 13 residues. Trimming took off 1 base at V and 3 bases at J, with 6 bases between the two ends. The CDR3, as DNA: TGTGCCAGCAGCTTAGGTTGGCACACTGAAGCTTTCTTT. Residues: CASSLGWHTEAFF.

This chain joins TRBV4-1 and TRBJ2-3; TRBD1 agrees at 7 bases. The CDR3 runs to 15 residues. The V segment lost 1 base and the J segment 0 bases; nucleotides outside the gene matches: 1. Germline CDR1 and CDR2: MGHRA and YSYEKL. The DNA of the CDR3 is TGCGCCAGCAGCCAAGGACAGGGTAGCACAGATACGCAGTATTTT. It encodes CASSQGQGSTDTQYF.

The gene calls are TRBV5-4 and TRBJ2-5, with D maybe TRBD2 (5 bases). V shed 6 bases and J shed 3 bases, with 12 bases lying between them. The CDR3 length is 13 residues. CDR1 is SGHNT, CDR2 YYREEE, per germline (reference sequence). CDR3 DNA: TGTGCCAGCAACCGGAGGCCGAAAGAGACCCAGTACTTC. It encodes CASNRRPKETQYF.

This clone was counted once. The V and J genes are TRBV9 and TRBJ2-1; 11 bases match TRBD2. With 3 bases clipped from V and 8 bases from J, the junction kept 7 bases outside the gene matches. CDR3 length equals 15 residues. Germline loops: CDR1 SGDLS, CDR2 YYNGEE. The CDR3 nucleotides read TGTGCCAGCAGCGGTAGCGGGAGGGCCACAGATGAGCAGTTCTTC. Encoded protein: CASSGSGRATDEQFF. Looking up the rest from reference TRBV9 and TRBJ2-1 gives the full variable domain: DSGVTQTPKHLITATGQRVTLRCSPRSGDLSVYWYQQSLDQGLQFLIQYYNGEERAKGNILERFSAQQFPDLHSELNLSSLELGDSALYFCASSGSGRATDEQFFGPGTRLTVL.

The V gene is TRBV30, the J gene TRBJ1-5, with D tentatively TRBD1 (6 bases). Looked up from germline, CDR1 is GTSNPN and CDR2 is SVGIG (reference sequence). V was shortened by 3 bases and J by 5 bases, with 14 bases between the two germline ends. The CDR3 is 14 residues long. The CDR3 DNA reads TGTGCCTGGAGCACAGGGAACCTCCATCAGCCCCAGCATTTT. Translation: CAWSTGNLHQPQHF.

J is TRBJ1-2 and V is TRBV7-8; no definite D call. Germline V CDR1 and CDR2: SGHVS, FQNEAQ. The CDR3 covers 14 residues. The V end lost 1 base, the J end lost 8 bases, and 14 bases lay between the germline ends. The DNA for the CDR3 is TGTGCCAGCAGCTTAGGGACGGGAAGGTTCGGCTACACCTTC. Its protein is CASSLGTGRFGYTF.

The V and J genes are TRBV5-1 and TRBJ2-6; weak D call: TRBD1 (5 bases). Trimming stripped 0 bases from V and 5 bases from J, with 15 bases between. The CDR3 is 17 amino acids. The germline V gene encodes CDR1 SGHRS and CDR2 YFSETQ. The CDR3 protein is CASSLDRTSRRANVLTF. The CDR3 nucleotides read TGCGCCAGCAGCTTGGACAGGACCTCTAGGAGGGCCAACGTCCTGACTTTC. Complete variable domain (other parts from reference TRBV5-1 and TRBJ2-6): KAGVTQTPRYLIKTRGQQVTLSCSPISGHRSVSWYQQTPGQGLQFLFEYFSETQRNKGNFPGRFSGRQFSNSRSEMNVSTLELGDSALYLCASSLDRTSRRANVLTFGAGSRLTVL.

This chain joins TRBV6-1 and TRBJ1-5, with D unresolved. Trimming removed 0 bases from V and 10 bases from J, with 13 bases in between. CDR3 length equals 14 residues. Germline V gene data show CDR1 as MNHNS and CDR2 as SASEGT. This CDR3 is CASSEARFRGPQHF. DNA for the CDR3: TGTGCCAGCAGTGAAGCCCGATTCAGAGGTCCCCAGCATTTT.

The V and J genes are TRBV5-8 and TRBJ2-4; possibly TRBD1 for D (5 bases). V shed 4 bases and J shed 10 bases, with 9 bases lying between them. Germline V lookup: CDR1 SGHTS, CDR2 YDEGEE. There are 11 residues in the CDR3. In DNA, the CDR3 is TGTGCCAGCAGCCCCAAGGGGATTCAGTACTTC. Protein product: CASSPKGIQYF.